These T cell receptor beta chains were read from a single sample in a study of CD4 T cells in relation to SARS-CoV-2 and coronaviruses. Sequencing used immunoSEQ multiplex PCR; TCRdb keeps in-frame clones, though not all of them. The sample includes tens of thousands of clones, approximately 76% of them seen just once. These receptors have no identified antigens. What was sequenced was CD4+ T cells from PBMCs, cultured in vitro. These receptors originate from a human donor in good health. Each CDR3 is given with its conserved first and last residue. D genes are given only for firm matches. Not all rows give a size; the values are once, few, many and, for expanded clones, a class.

D gene	J gene	CDR3 length	clone size	V gene	CDR3 DNA	CDR3 protein
.	TRBJ2-1	14	.	TRBV9	TGTGCCAGCAGCGTAGGGCACGGTTACAATGAGCAGTTCTTC	CASSVGHGYNEQFF
TRBD2	TRBJ2-4	17	.	TRBV6-1	TGTGCCAGCAGTGAAACCCTAGCGGGAGGGAAAAAAAACATTCAGTACTTC	CASSETLAGGKKNIQYF
.	TRBJ1-5	13	.	TRBV4-1	TGCGCCAGCAGCCAAGATCATCCACAGCCCCAGCATTTT	CASSQDHPQPQHF
.	TRBJ2-1	16	.	TRBV2	TGTGCCAGCAGGGGGTGGACATGGTCCTTTGACAATGAGCAGTTCTTC	CASRGWTWSFDNEQFF
.	TRBJ2-4	11	.	TRBV5-1	TGCGCCAGCAGCTCCAGAAACATTCAGTACTTC	CASSSRNIQYF
.	TRBJ1-1	16	.	TRBV4-2	TGTGCCAGCAGCCAAGATGAGTACAGGATAAACACTGAAGCTTTCTTT	CASSQDEYRINTEAFF
TRBD2	TRBJ2-2	17	.	TRBV24-1	TGTGCCACCAGTGATCACCGACTAGCGGGAGACACCGGGGAGCTGTTTTTT	CATSDHRLAGDTGELFF
.	TRBJ2-7	13	.	TRBV27	TGTGCCAGCAGTCTTGGCTCAGGTATCGAGCAGTACTTC	CASSLGSGIEQYF
TRBD1	TRBJ2-7	15	.	TRBV7-2	TGTGCCAGCAGCTTAAGGCAGGGGGCTTCCTACGAGCAGTACTTC	CASSLRQGASYEQYF
.	TRBJ2-1	17	few	TRBV7-3	TGTGCCAGCAGCCCCCGTCCGGGTCGCACAGCGCCCAATGAGCAGTTCTTC	CASSPRPGRTAPNEQFF
.	TRBJ2-1	14	.	TRBV28	TGTGCCAGCAGTTTTGGCCTCCGGGGAAATGAGCAGTTCTTC	CASSFGLRGNEQFF
TRBD2	TRBJ2-7	14	.	TRBV28	TGTGCCAGCAGCCCACAGGGGACTAGCAATGTGCAGTACTTC	CASSPQGTSNVQYF
TRBD1	TRBJ2-1	14	.	TRBV25-1	TGTGCCAGCAGCCGACAGGGTAGCTACAATGAGCAGTTCTTC	CASSRQGSYNEQFF
.	TRBJ1-2	14	few	TRBV7-9	TGTGCCAGCCTAAGCGACAGCGTTAACTATGGCTACACCTTC	CASLSDSVNYGYTF
TRBD2	TRBJ2-5	16	.	TRBV13	TGTGCCAGCAGCCTTGGGACTAGCGGAATCAAAGAGACCCAGTACTTC	CASSLGTSGIKETQYF
.	TRBJ2-5	13	.	TRBV3-1/TRBV3-2	TGTGCCAGCAGCCAAGGGGGTACAGAGACCCAGTACTTC	CASSQGGTETQYF
.	TRBJ2-7	11	.	TRBV28	TGTGCCAGCAGCTTCAGGTCCGAGCAGTACTTC	CASSFRSEQYF
.	TRBJ2-7	14	.	TRBV6-5	TGTGCCAGCGGACCGTTGCGGGGAGCCTACGAGCAGTACTTC	CASGPLRGAYEQYF
.	TRBJ2-7	14	.	TRBV18	TGTGCCAGCTCACCACCGATGGAAACCTACGAGCAGTACTTC	CASSPPMETYEQYF
TRBD1	TRBJ2-2	17	.	TRBV7-9	TGTGCCAGCAGTGGCCGTCCGGGACAGGCGAACACCGGGGAGCTGTTTTTT	CASSGRPGQANTGELFF
.	TRBJ1-4	14	.	TRBV5-5	TGTGCCAGCAGCTTTGAACAGCTAAGTTCTAAACTGTTTTTT	CASSFEQLSSKLFF
TRBD2	TRBJ2-5	13	.	TRBV24-1	TGTGCCACCAACGACGGGAGGGGGGAGACCCAGTACTTC	CATNDGRGETQYF